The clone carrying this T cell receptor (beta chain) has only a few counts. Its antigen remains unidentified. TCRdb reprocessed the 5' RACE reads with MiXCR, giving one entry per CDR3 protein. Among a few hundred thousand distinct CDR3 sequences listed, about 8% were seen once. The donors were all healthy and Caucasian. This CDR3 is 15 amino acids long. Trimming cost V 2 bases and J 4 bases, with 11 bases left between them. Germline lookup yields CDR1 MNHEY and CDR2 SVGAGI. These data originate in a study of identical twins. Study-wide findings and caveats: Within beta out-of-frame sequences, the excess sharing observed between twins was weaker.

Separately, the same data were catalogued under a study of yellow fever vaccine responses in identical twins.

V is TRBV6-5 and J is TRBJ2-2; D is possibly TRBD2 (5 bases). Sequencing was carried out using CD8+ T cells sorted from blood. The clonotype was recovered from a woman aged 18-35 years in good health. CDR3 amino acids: CASSYPAAGTGELFF. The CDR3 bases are TGTGCCAGCAGTTACCCAGCGGCGGGCACCGGGGAGCTGTTTTTT.